This T cell receptor beta chain was sequenced for a study of shared clonotypes between healthy human individuals. Within Nashville, Tennessee resided all donors, each a Caucasian adult. Sequenced by immunoSEQ multiplex PCR; TCRdb stores in-frame clones only, minus some. The table lists around 700,000 clones, approximately 79% of them singletons. On this clone: Its antigen is unidentified.

Notes on the study in general: Generally, naive subsets (rather than memory subsets) showed larger estimated richness. An anticipated effect of sequencing depth on clonotype sharing among donors was recognized.

The material sequenced was memory CD4+ T cells sorted from blood. Documented subset: CD45RA-negative fraction. The receptor was derived from a woman in her 30s in good health.

CDR3 sequence: CASSLVRGSEAFF. DNA for the CDR3: TGTGCCAGCAGCTTGGTCAGGGGGAGTGAAGCTTTCTTT. This chain connects TRBV5-4 to TRBJ1-1; TRBD1 matches at 7 bases. CDR1 and CDR2 (germline): SGHNT, YYREEE (reference sequence). The CDR3 loop spans 13 amino acids. V trimming: 0 bases; J trimming: 7 bases; junction bases outside the gene matches: 3.